Sequencing of this T cell receptor beta chain was carried out in a study of T cell repertoires in cytomegalovirus infection. About the study: Matching HLA type, along with CMV infection, was indicated by public TCR beta signatures.

On this clonotype itself: Its target is not known.

Findings and limits, study-wide: Cumulative frequency (of public TCR beta family members) identified carriers of CMV plus the relevant HLA. HLA-C-restricted TCR beta clonotypes specific for CMV led the ex vivo response.

From the reads, TCRdb called clonotypes with MiXCR, one entry per CDR3 protein. This sample yields about 310,000 distinct CDR3 sequences, of which 15% to 20% are seen a single time; about 12% belongs to the top ten. This CDR3 contains 14 residues. Deletions cut 8 bases from V and 0 bases from J, with 13 bases between. The receptor's source is a human donor in good health (CMV status not recorded). Some clones in this sample may be carry-over from other donors' samples. Sequencing was performed on PBMCs. The rearrangement links TRBV12-3 or TRBV12-4 to TRBJ1-1, with D maybe TRBD1 (5 bases). The CDR3 reads CASLKQDLNTEAFF. As DNA, the CDR3 is TGTGCCAGCCTTAAACAGGACTTGAACACTGAAGCTTTCTTT.